Shown below are 13 T cell receptor beta chains from a single sample sequenced in a study of blood T cells in healthy people across ages. PCR was performed a second time for about 6 to 12 cycles using a sample-barcoded 5' primer and a J-beta primer mix. MiXCR was run by TCRdb on the 5' RACE reads, yielding one entry per CDR3 protein. Seen here are roughly 1,000,000 distinct CDR3 sequences, 25% observed once, and the top ten hold approximately 0.7%. These same data were also listed under a study on T cells of mothers and their children.

The sample consisted of blood. Every receptor here comes from a girl aged 2 to 9 in good health.

This clonotype was seen more than once but under ten times. The chain uses TRBV12-3 or TRBV12-4 and TRBJ2-3; D not certain. Trimming pared 2 bases from V and 1 base from J, leaving 10 bases between. This CDR3 is built from 15 residues. In DNA form, the CDR3 reads TGTGCCAGCAGTTTAAAGGCCTACGGCACAGATACGCAGTATTTT. It specifies CASSLKAYGTDTQYF.

This clonotype has at least ten counts. The chain uses TRBV20-1 and TRBJ2-7; 12 positions agree with TRBD2. The CDR3 extends over 20 amino acids. After removal of 4 bases from V and 4 bases from J, the junction contained 23 bases not matched to a gene. Germline assignment: CDR1 DFQATT and CDR2 SNEGSKA (reference sequence). The CDR3 here is CSATPSLLTSGRNAFYEQYF. The CDR3 DNA is TGCAGTGCTACCCCGTCACTCTTGACTAGCGGGAGAAACGCGTTTTACGAGCAGTACTTC.

The chain links TRBV12-3 or TRBV12-4 to TRBJ1-2, with TRBD1 matching over 7 bases. CDR3 length: 14 residues. The V gene end was trimmed by 5 bases and the J gene end by 0 bases; junction bases not matched to a gene: 3. The CDR3 DNA is TGTGCCAGCAGTACAGGGGTAGCTAACTATGGCTACACCTTC. This gives the protein CASSTGVANYGYTF.

The V call is TRBV14, the J call TRBJ2-4; D is unclear. This CDR3 is 15 amino acids long. From germline, CDR1 is SGHDN and CDR2 FVKESK. Trimming removed 2 bases from V and 0 bases from J, with 8 bases in between. The CDR3 region has the DNA TGTGCCAGCAGCCAAACCGAGATAGCCAAAAACATTCAGTACTTC. The encoded protein is CASSQTEIAKNIQYF.

This clonotype has just a few counts. This chain links TRBV9 with TRBJ2-3, with 8 bases aligning to TRBD2. V shed 4 bases and J 5 bases; nucleotides not matched to a gene: 15. The germline V gene encodes CDR1 SGDLS and CDR2 YYNGEE. The CDR3 consists of 17 residues. The CDR3 sequence is CASSPRPLAGGKDTQYF. In DNA, the CDR3 is TGTGCCAGCAGCCCCCGGCCCCTCGCGGGGGGAAAAGATACGCAGTATTTT.

This clonotype came up a few times. The chain carries TRBV20-1 and TRBJ2-2; TRBD2 might be the D (6 bases). Germline CDR1 reads DFQATT; CDR2 reads SNEGSKA (reference sequence). Trimming took off 4 bases at V and 4 bases at J, with 13 bases between the two ends. The CDR3 contains 14 residues. The CDR3 DNA follows: TGCAGTGCTAATGACGGGGGACTCACCGGGGAGCTGTTTTTT. Protein: CSANDGGLTGELFF.

This clonotype has more than one count but fewer than ten. The chain couples TRBV25-1 to TRBJ2-5; no clear D gene. The length of the CDR3 is 15 residues. In germline, CDR1 is MGHDK, CDR2 SYGVNS. Trimming stripped 4 bases from V and 5 bases from J, with 17 bases between. CDR3 residues: CASSAGRIPRETQYF. In DNA form, the CDR3 reads TGTGCCAGCAGTGCCGGACGTATACCCCGGGAGACCCAGTACTTC. The variable domain in full, completed from reference TRBV25-1 and TRBJ2-5, reads EADIYQTPRYLVIGTGKKITLECSQTMGHDKMYWYQQDPGMELHLIHYSYGVNSTEKGDLSSESTVSRIRTEHFPLTLESARPSHTSQYLCASSAGRIPRETQYFGPGTRLLVL.

The genes are TRBV11-2 and TRBJ2-2, with 7 nucleotides matching TRBD1. The germline gives CDR1 SGHAT, CDR2 FQNNGV. The CDR3 runs 19 residues. J gave up 3 bases and V 0 bases, and 13 bases lay outside the gene matches. In DNA form, the CDR3 reads TGTGCCAGCAGCTTAGAGAGGCGTGTGGGGACAGATTACACCGGGGAGCTGTTTTTT. Its translation is CASSLERRVGTDYTGELFF.

In its sample, this clonotype was seen a few times. The V and J genes are TRBV7-2 and TRBJ1-1, with TRBD1 identical over 10 bases. CDR1 is SGHTA, CDR2 FQGNSA, per germline. The CDR3 loop spans 14 amino acids. V dropped 3 bases and J dropped 8; count of bases not matched to a gene: 6. The CDR3 is CASSFDRGPGEAFF. Here the CDR3 DNA reads TGTGCCAGCAGCTTTGACAGGGGGCCGGGGGAAGCTTTCTTT.

CDR3 in DNA: TGTGCCAGCACAGCGCGGGGGTATTCTAGCACAGATACGCAGTATTTT. Translating gives CASTARGYSSTDTQYF. The V and J genes are TRBV12-3 or TRBV12-4 and TRBJ2-3; TRBD2 matches 7 bases. Trimming took 7 bases from V and 0 from J; bases not matched to a gene: 10. The CDR3 runs 16 residues.

This clonotype was seen many times. V gene TRBV7-9 combines with J gene TRBJ2-1, with D maybe TRBD1 (6 bases). V lost 5 bases, J lost 4 bases, and 9 bases lay in between. Germline loops: CDR1 SEHNR, CDR2 FQNEAQ (reference sequence). This CDR3 is 13 amino acids long. CDR3 sequence reads: CASSPTGYNEQFF. The CDR3 nucleotides are TGTGCCAGCAGCCCTACAGGGTACAATGAGCAGTTCTTC.

This clonotype was observed a handful of times. This sequence joins TRBV6-6 and TRBJ2-3; unclear D gene. Germline V CDR1 and CDR2: MNHNY, SVGAGI (reference sequence). This CDR3 contains 16 residues. The V end lost 6 bases, the J end lost 4 bases, and 20 bases lay between the germline ends. Here the CDR3 DNA reads TGTGCCAGCAGCCAAATAGCCGGACCAAGGGCAGATACGCAGTATTTT. This translates into CASSQIAGPRADTQYF.

Here the CDR3 DNA reads TGTGCCAGCAGCTTAGGTGCGCGGGAGGGCGGAGAGACCCAGTACTTC. This codes for CASSLGAREGGETQYF. The chain recombines TRBV11-2 with TRBJ2-5; 9 bases line up with TRBD2. Unmatched junction bases numbered 7, after V lost 1 base and J lost 4 bases. Germline V gene sequence: CDR1 SGHAT, CDR2 FQNNGV. The CDR3 runs to 16 residues.